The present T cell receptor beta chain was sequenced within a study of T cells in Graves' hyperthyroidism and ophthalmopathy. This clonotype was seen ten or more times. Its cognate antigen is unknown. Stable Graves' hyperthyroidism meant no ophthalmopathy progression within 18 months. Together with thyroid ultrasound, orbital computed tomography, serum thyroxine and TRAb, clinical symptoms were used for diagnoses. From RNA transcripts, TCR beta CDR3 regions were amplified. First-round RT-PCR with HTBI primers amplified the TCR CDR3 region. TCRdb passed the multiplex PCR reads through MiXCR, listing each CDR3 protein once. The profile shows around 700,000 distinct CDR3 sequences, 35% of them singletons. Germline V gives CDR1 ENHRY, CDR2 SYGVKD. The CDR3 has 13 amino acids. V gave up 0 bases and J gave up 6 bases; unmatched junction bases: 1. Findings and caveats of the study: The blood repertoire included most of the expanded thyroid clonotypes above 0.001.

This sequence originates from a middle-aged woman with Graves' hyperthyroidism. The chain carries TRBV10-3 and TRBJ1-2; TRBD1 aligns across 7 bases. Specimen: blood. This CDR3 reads CAISESGGNGYTF. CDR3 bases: TGTGCCATCAGTGAGTCAGGGGGCAATGGCTACACCTTC.